These 28 T cell receptor beta chains share one sample of origin, sequenced in a study of T cells in Graves' hyperthyroidism and ophthalmopathy. RNA transcripts gave rise to amplified TCR beta CDR3 regions. Using the HTBI primer set, a first-round RT-PCR was run on the TCR CDR3. MiXCR, run by TCRdb on the multiplex PCR reads, gives a single entry per CDR3 protein. The repertoire holds 300,000 to 450,000 distinct CDR3 sequences, with roughly 13% as singletons. The sample consisted of blood. The source is a woman aged 18-35 years with Graves' hyperthyroidism.

This clonotype was counted many times. This chain connects TRBV19 to TRBJ1-2, with D possibly being TRBD1 (6 bases). The germline V gene encodes CDR1 LNHDA and CDR2 SQIVND (reference sequence). V shed 8 bases and J shed 3 bases, with 22 bases lying between them. The CDR3 contains 16 residues. This chain's CDR3 is CASVLRDNKPDYGYTF. CDR3 sequence (DNA): TGTGCCAGTGTGCTCCGGGACAACAAACCCGACTATGGCTACACCTTC.

The table lists this clonotype with a few counts. The V and J genes are TRBV4-1 and TRBJ2-7; either TRBD1 or TRBD2 may fit D (5 bases each). V lost 3 bases to trimming and J lost 0 bases, with 12 bases between them. Germline V lookup: CDR1 MGHRA, CDR2 YSYEKL. The length of the CDR3 is 15 residues. This CDR3 is CASSQSGDGSYEQYF. The CDR3 bases are TGCGCCAGCAGCCAGAGTGGGGACGGCTCCTACGAGCAGTACTTC.

Many counts were recorded for this clonotype. The chain links TRBV11-2 to TRBJ1-1; D not resolved. Germline V CDR1 and CDR2: SGHAT, FQNNGV. V lost 2 bases and J 2 bases, leaving 15 bases between the germline ends. The CDR3 runs 16 residues. The CDR3 DNA reads TGTGCCAGCAGCTTATCGGGAGGGCGGTCCAACACTGAAGCTTTCTTT. Its translation is CASSLSGGRSNTEAFF.

This CDR3 is CASSWPTRCSKNIQYF. Here the CDR3 DNA reads TGTGCCAGCAGCTGGCCGACCAGGTGCTCCAAAAACATTCAGTACTTC. The V gene is TRBV5-4, the J gene TRBJ2-4; D is unclear. The V end was cut by 3 bases, the J end by 2 bases, with 15 bases between. This CDR3 comprises 16 residues. CDR1 SGHNT and CDR2 YYREEE come from the germline V gene (reference sequence).

There are many counts of this clonotype. The chain combines TRBV20-1 with TRBJ1-1; D call uncertain. The CDR3 spans 12 residues. With 6 bases removed from V and 1 base from J, the gap between germline ends came to 9 bases. The germline V gene has CDR1 DFQATT and CDR2 SNEGSKA (reference sequence). CDR3 amino acids: CSAYGPNTEAFF. In DNA, the CDR3 is TGCAGTGCATACGGCCCGAACACTGAAGCTTTCTTT.

This clonotype was picked up many times. The chain links TRBV30 to TRBJ1-1; D gene unclear. Germline loops: CDR1 GTSNPN, CDR2 SVGIG (reference sequence). Trimming took off 0 bases at V and 10 bases at J, with 12 bases between the two ends. The CDR3 is 12 amino acids. In DNA, the CDR3 is TGTGCCTGGAGTGTACAGTGGAGCGGAGCTTTCTTT. Amino acids: CAWSVQWSGAFF.

This clonotype was observed a few times. The chain employs TRBV6-1 and TRBJ1-5; 7 nucleotides match TRBD1. Losses at the gene ends were 6 bases for V and 6 bases for J; bases not matched to a gene: 8. Germline V CDR1 and CDR2: MNHNS, SASEGT. This CDR3 is built from 14 residues. CDR3 residues: CASSDAGGGQPQHF. As DNA, the CDR3 is TGTGCCAGCAGCGACGCAGGGGGTGGTCAGCCCCAGCATTTT.

This clonotype was found many times. V and J are TRBV4-2 and TRBJ1-4, with D perhaps TRBD1 (5 bases). Germline-derived CDR1 and CDR2 are LGHNA and YNFKEQ. V dropped 3 bases and J dropped 8 bases, with 19 bases sitting between them. This CDR3 comprises 16 residues. This CDR3 is CASSQGRGGAGEKLFF. CDR3 in DNA: TGTGCCAGCAGCCAGGGACGGGGTGGGGCAGGAGAAAAACTGTTTTTT.

This clonotype was recorded many times. This sequence joins TRBV12-3 or TRBV12-4 and TRBJ1-2; 7 bases match TRBD1. The CDR3 runs 13 residues. The V and J ends lost 4 bases and 8 bases, in that order; junction bases with no gene match: 7. CDR3 in DNA: TGTGCCAGCAGTTCGACAGGGATGGAGGGCTACACCTTC. This codes for CASSSTGMEGYTF.

At least ten counts were recorded for this clonotype. The chain joins TRBV28 to TRBJ1-3; D gene uncertain. This CDR3 contains 15 residues. Germline loops: CDR1 MDHEN, CDR2 SYDVKM. The V and J ends lost 6 bases and 0 bases respectively, with 12 bases between them. The CDR3 bases are TGTGCCAGCAGCCTAGGACGGGTCTCTGGAAACACCATATATTTT. This gives the protein CASSLGRVSGNTIYF.

This clonotype was detected a few times. The chain couples TRBV6-2 or TRBV6-3 to TRBJ1-2; D remains unclear. Germline V gives CDR1 MNHEY, CDR2 SVGEGT. V lost 5 bases and J 5 bases, leaving 12 bases between the germline ends. CDR3 length: 13 residues. CDR3 residues: CASSTRSGYGYTF. The CDR3 DNA sequence: TGTGCCAGCAGTACCCGGTCGGGATATGGCTACACCTTC.

The gene calls are TRBV14 and TRBJ2-3, with TRBD1 matching over 7 bases. CDR1 is SGHDN and CDR2 is FVKESK in the germline V gene. The CDR3 is 17 amino acids. V dropped 1 base and J dropped 6; count of bases not matched to a gene: 13. The chain's CDR3 is CASSQGTGAWSWDTQYF. CDR3 DNA sequence: TGTGCCAGCAGCCAAGGAACAGGGGCCTGGAGTTGGGATACGCAGTATTTT.

This chain uses TRBV7-9 with TRBJ1-2; D is unresolved. Trimming cost V 4 bases and J 4 bases, with 25 bases left between them. The germline CDR1 and CDR2 sequences are SEHNR and FQNEAQ (reference sequence). This CDR3 is built from 18 residues. The chain's CDR3 is CASSSQTGRLSMLYGYTF. CDR3 DNA: TGTGCCAGCAGCTCGCAGACCGGACGTCTCTCTATGCTCTATGGCTACACCTTC.

In its sample, this clonotype was seen many times. The chain links TRBV29-1 to TRBJ2-5; D may correspond to TRBD1 or TRBD2 (5 bases each). Germline-derived CDR1 and CDR2 are SQVTM and ANQGSEA. V lost 4 bases and J 5 bases, leaving 17 bases between the germline ends. The CDR3 extends over 14 amino acids. CDR3 nucleotide sequence: TGCAGCGTTGTGAGGGGACGGGATGTGGAGACCCAGTACTTC. This gives the protein CSVVRGRDVETQYF.

This sequence joins TRBV11-2 and TRBJ2-3, with 9 positions matching TRBD2. The V segment lost 5 bases and the J segment 0 bases; nucleotides outside the gene matches: 3. Germline-derived CDR1 and CDR2 are SGHAT and FQNNGV. CDR3 length: 15 amino acids. CDR3 bases: TGTGCCAGCAGCCGACTAGCGGCGAGCACAGATACGCAGTATTTT. Encoded protein: CASSRLAASTDTQYF.

This clonotype was seen repeatedly, ten times or more. The rearrangement links TRBV30 to TRBJ2-5; D might be TRBD1 (6 bases). CDR3 size: 14 residues. The ends were cut back, 5 bases at V and 5 bases at J, with 18 bases in the middle. Germline assignment: CDR1 GTSNPN and CDR2 SVGIG (reference sequence). The CDR3, as DNA: TGTGCCTGGGGGGGCAGGACAAGCAGGGAGACCCAGTACTTC. The encoded protein is CAWGGRTSRETQYF. The whole variable domain, filled in from reference TRBV30 and TRBJ2-5, reads SQTIHQWPATLVQPVGSPLSLECTVEGTSNPNLYWYRQAAGRGLQLLFYSVGIGQISSEVPQNLSASRPQDRQFILSSKKLLLSDSGFYLCAWGGRTSRETQYFGPGTRLLVL.

This clonotype was detected many times. The chain carries TRBV28 and TRBJ1-4; maybe TRBD1 (5 bases). The CDR3 spans 17 residues. Trimming shortened V by 6 bases and J by 0 bases, and 17 bases separated the two germline ends. Germline values: CDR1 MDHEN, CDR2 SYDVKM. CDR3 nucleotide sequence: TGTGCCAGCAGGGATACAGGCAAGCTTGCAACTAATGAAAAACTGTTTTTT. Residues: CASRDTGKLATNEKLFF.

This clonotype was counted many times. This chain joins TRBV28 and TRBJ2-7; D may be TRBD1 (5 bases). The CDR3 extends over 13 amino acids. CDR1 is MDHEN, CDR2 SYDVKM, per germline. Trimming took off 7 bases at V and 3 bases at J, with 13 bases between the two ends. DNA for the CDR3: TGTGCCAGCATCGACGACAGAAGCTACGAGCAGTACTTC. Its protein is CASIDDRSYEQYF.

This clonotype was observed once. This chain joins TRBV28 and TRBJ2-7; D gene uncertain. Trimming took off 4 bases at V and 7 bases at J, with 8 bases between the two ends. There are 11 residues in the CDR3. The germline CDR1 and CDR2 sequences are MDHEN and SYDVKM. In DNA form, the CDR3 reads TGTGCCAGCAGTTCAAATGGTGAGCAGTACTTC. This sequence encodes CASSSNGEQYF.

This clonotype appeared many times. The V call is TRBV30, the J call TRBJ2-7; 7 bases fit TRBD1. This CDR3 comprises 14 residues. Germline trimming cut 4 bases from V and 0 bases from J; bases unmatched to any gene: 6. The germline CDR1 and CDR2 sequences are GTSNPN and SVGIG (reference sequence). The CDR3 sequence: CAWTRTGISYEQYF. CDR3 DNA sequence: TGTGCCTGGACGCGGACAGGCATCTCCTACGAGCAGTACTTC.

This clonotype was seen many times. V and J are TRBV11-2 and TRBJ1-6; D is uncertain. CDR1 and CDR2 (germline): SGHAT, FQNNGV. Trimming cost V 2 bases and J 6 bases, with 11 bases left between them. This CDR3 region has 15 residues. The CDR3 sequence: CASSLRLEPNSPLHF. As DNA, the CDR3 is TGTGCCAGCAGCTTAAGGCTCGAACCTAATTCACCCCTCCACTTT.

This clonotype was seen ten or more times. The V call is TRBV2, the J call TRBJ2-2; TRBD1 matches at 9 bases. Trimming took 6 bases from V and 3 from J; bases not matched to a gene: 5. Germline V gives CDR1 SNHLY, CDR2 FYNNEI. The CDR3 is 15 residues long. CDR3 DNA: TGTGCCAGCAGCGGGACAGGGATCTACACCGGGGAGCTGTTTTTT. Amino acid sequence: CASSGTGIYTGELFF.

This clonotype occurred many times. This sequence joins TRBV27 and TRBJ2-6; 8 bases match TRBD2. The length of the CDR3 is 17 residues. Germline values: CDR1 MNHEY, CDR2 SMNVEV (reference sequence). V gave up 6 bases and J gave up 0 bases; unmatched junction bases: 7. CDR3 nucleotide sequence: TGTGCCAGCAGCTCAGCGGGGGCCTTCTCTGGGGCCAACGTCCTGACTTTC. Its translation is CASSSAGAFSGANVLTF.

Many counts were recorded for this clonotype. The J gene is TRBJ2-7, the V gene TRBV11-1, with a weak D call TRBD1 (5 bases). Germline CDR1 is SGHAT and CDR2 is FQDESV (reference sequence). CDR3 length: 12 residues. V lost 6 bases to trimming and J lost 2 bases, with 8 bases between them. CDR3 in DNA: TGTGCCAGCAGGAAGGACACCTACGAGCAGTACTTC. It yields the protein CASRKDTYEQYF.

Ten or more counts support this clonotype. The chain recombines TRBV6-2 or TRBV6-3 with TRBJ1-3; D call uncertain. Trimming took 1 base from V and 0 from J, leaving 10 bases between them. This CDR3 is built from 16 residues. Germline CDR1 reads MNHEY; CDR2 reads SVGEGT. The CDR3 is CASSYYGLSSGNTIYF. The CDR3 DNA follows: TGTGCCAGCAGTTACTACGGATTGAGCTCTGGAAACACCATATATTTT.

The table lists this clonotype with many counts. V is TRBV27 and J is TRBJ2-7; 7 bases map to TRBD1. CDR1 and CDR2 from the germline V gene are MNHEY and SMNVEV (reference sequence). With 4 bases clipped from V and 5 bases from J, the junction kept 14 bases outside the gene matches. The CDR3 length is 16 residues. The CDR3: CASSSQGSGQFHEQYF. The CDR3 DNA is TGTGCCAGCAGTTCCCAAGGGTCGGGACAGTTCCACGAGCAGTACTTC.

The sample holds many counts of this clonotype. The chain carries TRBV20-1 and TRBJ2-5, with 13 bases aligning to TRBD2. CDR3 length equals 15 residues. Trimming took 5 bases from V and 1 from J; bases not matched to a gene: 4. Germline assignment: CDR1 DFQATT and CDR2 SNEGSKA (reference sequence). CDR3 DNA: TGCAGTGCTCTCGGGACTAGCGGGACCCAAGAGACCCAGTACTTC. It encodes CSALGTSGTQETQYF.

As regards this clonotype: A much larger clone lies one base from this, so it may be a read error. The genes are TRBV2 and TRBJ2-1, with D hard to call. The CDR3 totals 13 residues. The germline CDR1 and CDR2 sequences are SNHLY and FYNNEI. CDR3 in amino acids: CANSVGPNNEQFF. The CDR3 region has the DNA TGTGCCAACAGTGTCGGGCCAAACAATGAGCAGTTCTTC.